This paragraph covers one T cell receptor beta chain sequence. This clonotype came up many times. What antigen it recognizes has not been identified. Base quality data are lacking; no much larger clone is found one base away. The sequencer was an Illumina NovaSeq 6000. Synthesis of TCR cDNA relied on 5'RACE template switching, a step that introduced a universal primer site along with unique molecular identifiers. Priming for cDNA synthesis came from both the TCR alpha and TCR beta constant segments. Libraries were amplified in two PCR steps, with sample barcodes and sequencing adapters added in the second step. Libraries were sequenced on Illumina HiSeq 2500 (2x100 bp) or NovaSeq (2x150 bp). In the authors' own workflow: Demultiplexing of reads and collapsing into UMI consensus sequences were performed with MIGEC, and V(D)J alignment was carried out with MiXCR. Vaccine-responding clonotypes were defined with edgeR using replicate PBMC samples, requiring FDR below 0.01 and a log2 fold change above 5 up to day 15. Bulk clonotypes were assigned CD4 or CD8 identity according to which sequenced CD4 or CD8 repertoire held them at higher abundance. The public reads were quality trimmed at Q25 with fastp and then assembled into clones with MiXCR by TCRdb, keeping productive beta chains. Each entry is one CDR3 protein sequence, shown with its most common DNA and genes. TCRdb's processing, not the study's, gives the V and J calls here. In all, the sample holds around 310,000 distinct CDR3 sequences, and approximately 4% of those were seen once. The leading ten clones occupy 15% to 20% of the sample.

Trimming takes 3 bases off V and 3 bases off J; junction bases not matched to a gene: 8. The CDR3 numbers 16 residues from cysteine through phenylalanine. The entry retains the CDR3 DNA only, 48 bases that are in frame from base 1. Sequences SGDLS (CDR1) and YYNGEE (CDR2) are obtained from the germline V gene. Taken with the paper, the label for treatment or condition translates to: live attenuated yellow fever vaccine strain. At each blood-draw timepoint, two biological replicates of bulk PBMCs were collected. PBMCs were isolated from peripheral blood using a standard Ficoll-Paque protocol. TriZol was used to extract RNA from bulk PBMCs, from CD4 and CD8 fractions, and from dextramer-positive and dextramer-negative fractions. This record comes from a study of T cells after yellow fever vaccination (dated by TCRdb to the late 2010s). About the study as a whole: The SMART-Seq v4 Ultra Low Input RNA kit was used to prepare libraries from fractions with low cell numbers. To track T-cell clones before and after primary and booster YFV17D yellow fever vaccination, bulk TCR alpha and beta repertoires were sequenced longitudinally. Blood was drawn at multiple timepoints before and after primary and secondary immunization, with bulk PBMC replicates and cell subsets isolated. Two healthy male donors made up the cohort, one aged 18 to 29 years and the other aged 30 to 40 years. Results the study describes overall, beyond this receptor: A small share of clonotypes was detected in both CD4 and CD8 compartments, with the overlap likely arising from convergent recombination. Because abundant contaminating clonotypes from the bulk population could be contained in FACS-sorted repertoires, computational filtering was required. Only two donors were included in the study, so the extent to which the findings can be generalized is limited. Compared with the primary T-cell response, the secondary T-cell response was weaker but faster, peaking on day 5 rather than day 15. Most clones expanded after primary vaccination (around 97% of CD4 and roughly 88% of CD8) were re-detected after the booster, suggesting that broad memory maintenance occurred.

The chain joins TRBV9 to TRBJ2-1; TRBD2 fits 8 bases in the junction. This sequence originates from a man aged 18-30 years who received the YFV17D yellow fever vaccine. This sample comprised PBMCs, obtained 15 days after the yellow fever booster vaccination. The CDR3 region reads CASSANPGTSYNEQFF. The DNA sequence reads TGTGCCAGCAGCGCGAACCCCGGGACTAGCTACAATGAGCAGTTCTTC.